This is a list of T cell receptor beta chains from one sample in a study of cytomegalovirus exposure and HLA in healthy donors. Data came from immunoSEQ multiplex PCR; TCRdb stores just in-frame clones and leaves some out. In the table there are around 92,000 clones, about 85% of which are singletons. Material for sequencing was PBMCs. These receptor sequences come from a female donor in good health and CMV-seropositive. Both conserved end residues are part of each CDR3. Each record gives: V gene, J gene, CDR3 length, CDR3 protein.

TRBV6-1	TRBJ2-7	14	CASLSLDRPYEQYF
TRBV7-9	TRBJ1-5	15	CASSLDGAVNQPQHF
TRBV15	TRBJ2-2	18	CATSRAPQGQANTGELFF
TRBV6-5	TRBJ2-7	15	CASSRPGQGSHEQYF
TRBV19	TRBJ2-1	14	CASSIGARGNEQFF
TRBV25-1	TRBJ1-1	11	CASTGLTEAFF
TRBV28	TRBJ2-7	14	CASTEPGHPYEQYF
TRBV7-2	TRBJ2-7	17	CASSLTSGGIWTYEQYF
TRBV10-2	TRBJ2-5	13	CASRADGLQTQYF
TRBV5-4	TRBJ2-1	15	CASSLDQGAYNEQFF
TRBV18	TRBJ2-7	18	CASSPDSQYRDRSYEQYF
TRBV27	TRBJ1-3	14	CASSIAASGNTIYF
TRBV6-5	TRBJ1-1	15	CASRPWTGSNTEAFF
TRBV27	TRBJ2-2	14	CASRVSRVTGELFF
TRBV21-1	TRBJ1-1	16	CASSKVVRRENTEAFF
TRBV28	TRBJ1-5	16	CASSPPTGTISRPQHF
TRBV14	TRBJ1-1	14	CASSQLQVNTEAFF
TRBV7-9	TRBJ1-1	14	CASSLVGSNTEAFF
TRBV15	TRBJ1-1	15	CATSTKDGKNTEAFF
TRBV5-6	TRBJ1-5	14	CASSFSGGGQPQHF
TRBV13	TRBJ1-4	15	CASSFRQGRNEKLFF
TRBV9	TRBJ2-3	15	CASSETGTPDRMQYF
TRBV19	TRBJ2-1	19	CASAHLGLAGGSAYNEQFF
TRBV10-3	TRBJ2-6	18	CAISAEPGQFSGANVLTF
TRBV27	TRBJ1-5	15	CASSLRGLSNQPQHF
TRBV12-5	TRBJ2-3	19	CASGSGLAGGLSSTDTQYF
TRBV7-9	TRBJ1-2	16	CASSLNFLDRTYGYTF
TRBV6-1	TRBJ2-5	14	CASSRGLAIETQYF
TRBV4-2	TRBJ2-7	15	CASSRIAGEPYEQYF
TRBV18	TRBJ2-5	16	CASSPAGGPYQETQYF
TRBV30	TRBJ1-4	14	CAWSPDRYNEKLFF
TRBV7-9	TRBJ1-3	10	CASSPGAIYF
TRBV30	TRBJ2-7	12	CAWRLAGYEQYF
TRBV7-2	TRBJ1-1	17	CASSLGVPTGRNTEAFF
TRBV5-4	TRBJ2-7	14	CASSSTSGTYEQYF
TRBV2	TRBJ1-1	13	CASKRTMNTEAFF
TRBV28	TRBJ1-4	16	CASSHAQGATNEKLFF
TRBV7-8	TRBJ1-5	15	CASSPGQGGGQPQHF
TRBV6-5	TRBJ2-3	15	CASSYAGKGTDTQYF
TRBV12-5	TRBJ1-1	16	CASGIYRTASNTEAFF
TRBV5-4	TRBJ1-3	16	CASSLAGRGSGNTIYF
TRBV19	TRBJ1-1	14	CASSIGQGSTEAFF
TRBV5-6	TRBJ1-2	13	CASRDRESDGYTF
TRBV28	TRBJ2-3	16	CASSLRGTGRTDTQYF
TRBV9	TRBJ2-3	16	CASSVEMQREGLTQYF
TRBV19	TRBJ2-1	13	CASSIVAGNEQFF
TRBV7-9	TRBJ2-5	15	CASSLSAWLGETQYF
TRBV6-5	TRBJ1-4	13	CAASDRENEKLFF
TRBV5-4	TRBJ2-1	14	CASRTTGVYNEQFF